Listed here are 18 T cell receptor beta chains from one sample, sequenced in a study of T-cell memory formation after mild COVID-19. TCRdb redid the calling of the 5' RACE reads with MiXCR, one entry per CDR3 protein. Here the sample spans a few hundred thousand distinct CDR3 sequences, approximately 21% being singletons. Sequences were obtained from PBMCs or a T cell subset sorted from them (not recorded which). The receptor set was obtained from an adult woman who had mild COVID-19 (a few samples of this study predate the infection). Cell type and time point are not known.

The CDR3 loop reads CASSQDFRAGNTEAFF. CDR3 DNA sequence: TGTGCCAGCAGCCAAGATTTTCGGGCAGGGAACACTGAAGCTTTCTTT. The chain combines TRBV3-1 with TRBJ1-1; no firm D call. The CDR3 loop spans 16 amino acids. Germline CDR1 is LGHDT and CDR2 is YNNKEL (reference sequence). V lost 0 bases to trimming and J lost 1 base, with 12 bases between them.

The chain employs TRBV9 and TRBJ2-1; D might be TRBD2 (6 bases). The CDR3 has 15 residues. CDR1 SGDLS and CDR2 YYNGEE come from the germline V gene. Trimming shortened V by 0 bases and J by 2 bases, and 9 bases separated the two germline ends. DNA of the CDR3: TGTGCCAGCAGCGTAGAATGGGAGGCCTACAATGAGCAGTTCTTC. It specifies CASSVEWEAYNEQFF. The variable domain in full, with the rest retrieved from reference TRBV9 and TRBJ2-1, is DSGVTQTPKHLITATGQRVTLRCSPRSGDLSVYWYQQSLDQGLQFLIQYYNGEERAKGNILERFSAQQFPDLHSELNLSSLELGDSALYFCASSVEWEAYNEQFFGPGTRLTVL.

Here the CDR3 DNA reads TGTGCCAGCAGTGTTAACCCCGGGCACACTGAAGCTTTCTTT. This encodes CASSVNPGHTEAFF. This sequence joins TRBV6-4 and TRBJ1-1; D remains unclear. The CDR3 runs to 14 residues. Germline V lookup: CDR1 MRHNA, CDR2 SNTAGT. The V end lost 4 bases, the J end lost 3 bases, and 12 bases lay between the germline ends.

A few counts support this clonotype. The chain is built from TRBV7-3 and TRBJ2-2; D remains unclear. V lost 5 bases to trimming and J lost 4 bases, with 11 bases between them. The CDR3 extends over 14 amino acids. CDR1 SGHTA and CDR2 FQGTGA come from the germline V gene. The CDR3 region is CASSPPVPTGELFF. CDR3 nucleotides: TGTGCCAGCAGCCCCCCGGTCCCCACCGGGGAGCTGTTTTTT.

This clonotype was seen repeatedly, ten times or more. DNA for the CDR3: TGCGCCAGCAGCCTCGAAAGGGCCCCCTACGAGCAGTACTTC. It translates to CASSLERAPYEQYF. V and J are TRBV4-1 and TRBJ2-7, with D unresolved. The length of the CDR3 is 14 residues. V shed 4 bases and J shed 2 bases, with 12 bases lying between them. Germline CDR1 MGHRA, CDR2 YSYEKL.

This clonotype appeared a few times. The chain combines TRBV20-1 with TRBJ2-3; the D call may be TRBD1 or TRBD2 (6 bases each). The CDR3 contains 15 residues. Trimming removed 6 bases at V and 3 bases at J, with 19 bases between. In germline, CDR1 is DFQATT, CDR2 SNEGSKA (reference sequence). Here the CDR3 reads CSAPRGRAGTDTQYF. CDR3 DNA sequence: TGCAGTGCCCCCCGGGGGCGGGCGGGGACAGATACGCAGTATTTT.

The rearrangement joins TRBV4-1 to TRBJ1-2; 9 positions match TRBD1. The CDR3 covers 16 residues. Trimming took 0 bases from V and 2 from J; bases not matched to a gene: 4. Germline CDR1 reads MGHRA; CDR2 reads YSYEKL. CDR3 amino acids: CASSQDPGQGNYGYTF. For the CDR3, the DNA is TGCGCCAGCAGCCAAGACCCAGGACAGGGGAACTATGGCTACACCTTC.

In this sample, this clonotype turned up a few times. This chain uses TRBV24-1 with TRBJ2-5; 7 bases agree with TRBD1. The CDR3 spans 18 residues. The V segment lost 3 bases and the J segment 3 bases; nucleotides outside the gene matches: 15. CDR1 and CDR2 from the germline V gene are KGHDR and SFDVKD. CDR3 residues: CATSDPTASGTAKETQYF. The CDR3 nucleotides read TGTGCCACCAGTGATCCCACTGCTTCCGGGACAGCCAAAGAGACCCAGTACTTC.

CDR3 protein: CSGLECQGAEYGYTF. DNA for the CDR3: TGCAGTGGACTGGAATGCCAGGGGGCCGAATATGGCTACACCTTC. The chain is built from TRBV20-1 and TRBJ1-2; 8 bases align to TRBD1. The CDR3 spans 15 residues. V gave up 7 bases and J gave up 5 bases; unmatched junction bases: 15. CDR1 is DFQATT, CDR2 SNEGSKA, per germline (reference sequence).

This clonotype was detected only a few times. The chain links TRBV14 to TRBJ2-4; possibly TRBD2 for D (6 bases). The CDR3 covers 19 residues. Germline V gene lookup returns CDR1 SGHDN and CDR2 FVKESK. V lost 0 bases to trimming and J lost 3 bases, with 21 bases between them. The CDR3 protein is CASSQEPSEEGRVKNIQYF. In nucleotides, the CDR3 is TGTGCCAGCAGCCAAGAGCCCTCCGAGGAGGGGCGCGTCAAAAACATTCAGTACTTC. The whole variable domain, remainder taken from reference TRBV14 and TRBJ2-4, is EAGVTQFPSHSVIEKGQTVTLRCDPISGHDNLYWYRRVMGKEIKFLLHFVKESKQDESGMPNNRFLAERTGGTYSTLKVQPAELEDSGVYFCASSQEPSEEGRVKNIQYFGAGTRLSVL.

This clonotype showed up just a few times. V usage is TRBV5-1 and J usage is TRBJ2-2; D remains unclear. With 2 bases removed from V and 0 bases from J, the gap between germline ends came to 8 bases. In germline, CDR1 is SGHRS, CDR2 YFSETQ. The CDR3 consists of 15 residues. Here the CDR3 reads CASSLGKTNTGELFF. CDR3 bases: TGCGCCAGCAGCTTAGGCAAGACGAACACCGGGGAGCTGTTTTTT.

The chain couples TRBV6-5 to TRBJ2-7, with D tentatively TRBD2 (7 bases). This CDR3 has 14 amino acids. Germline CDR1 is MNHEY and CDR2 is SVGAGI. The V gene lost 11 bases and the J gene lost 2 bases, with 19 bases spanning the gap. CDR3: CACGTGGVPYEQYF. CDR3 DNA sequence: TGTGCCTGCGGAACGGGGGGCGTCCCCTACGAGCAGTACTTC.

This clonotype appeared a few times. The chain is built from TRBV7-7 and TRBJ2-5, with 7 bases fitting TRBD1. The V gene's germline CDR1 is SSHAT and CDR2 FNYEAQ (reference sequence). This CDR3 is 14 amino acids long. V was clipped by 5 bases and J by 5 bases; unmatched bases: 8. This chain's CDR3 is CASSPTGRYETQYF. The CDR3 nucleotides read TGTGCCAGCAGCCCGACAGGGCGTTATGAGACCCAGTACTTC. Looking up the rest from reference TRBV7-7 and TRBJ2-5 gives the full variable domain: GAGVSQSPRYKVTKRGQDVTLRCDPISSHATLYWYQQALGQGPEFLTYFNYEAQPDKSGLPSDRFSAERPEGSISTLTIQRTEQRDSAMYRCASSPTGRYETQYFGPGTRLLVL.

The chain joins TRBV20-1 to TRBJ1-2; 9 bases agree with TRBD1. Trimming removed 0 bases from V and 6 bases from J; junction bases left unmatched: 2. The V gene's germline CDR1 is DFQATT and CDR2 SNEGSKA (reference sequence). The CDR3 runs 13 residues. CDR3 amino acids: CSARDTGGNGYTF. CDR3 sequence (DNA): TGCAGTGCTAGAGATACAGGGGGCAATGGCTACACCTTC.

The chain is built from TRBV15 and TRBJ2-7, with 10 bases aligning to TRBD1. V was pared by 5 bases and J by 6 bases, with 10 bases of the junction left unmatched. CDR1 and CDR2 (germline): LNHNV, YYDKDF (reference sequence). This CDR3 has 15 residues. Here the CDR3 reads CATSATGTGVGEQYF. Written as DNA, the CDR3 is TGTGCCACCAGCGCAACCGGGACAGGGGTTGGCGAGCAGTACTTC. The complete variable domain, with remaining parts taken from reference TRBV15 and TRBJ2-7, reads DAMVIQNPRYQVTQFGKPVTLSCSQTLNHNVMYWYQQKSSQAPKLLFHYYDKDFNNEADTPDNFQSRRPNTSFCFLDIRSPGLGDTAMYLCATSATGTGVGEQYFGPGTRLTVT.

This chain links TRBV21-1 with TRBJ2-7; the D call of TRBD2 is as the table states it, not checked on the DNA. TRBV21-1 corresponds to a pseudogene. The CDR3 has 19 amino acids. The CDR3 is CASSTRLAGGPQTGYEQYF. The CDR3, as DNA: TGTGCCAGCAGCACCAGACTAGCGGGAGGGCCACAGACTGGCTACGAGCAGTACTTC.

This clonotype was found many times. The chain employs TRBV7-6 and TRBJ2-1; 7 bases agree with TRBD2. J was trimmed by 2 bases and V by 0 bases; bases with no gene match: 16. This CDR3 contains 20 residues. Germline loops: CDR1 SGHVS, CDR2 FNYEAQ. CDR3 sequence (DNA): TGTGCCAGCAGCTTAGCGGGACTAAACCGTGACTTTGACCCCTACAATGAGCAGTTCTTC. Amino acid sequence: CASSLAGLNRDFDPYNEQFF.

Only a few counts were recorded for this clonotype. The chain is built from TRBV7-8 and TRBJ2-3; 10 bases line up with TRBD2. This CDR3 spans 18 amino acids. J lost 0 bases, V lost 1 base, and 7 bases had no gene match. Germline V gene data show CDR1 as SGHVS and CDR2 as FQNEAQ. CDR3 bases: TGTGCCAGCAGCTTAGGCCCTAGCGGGGGAGCTAGCACAGATACGCAGTATTTT. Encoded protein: CASSLGPSGGASTDTQYF.